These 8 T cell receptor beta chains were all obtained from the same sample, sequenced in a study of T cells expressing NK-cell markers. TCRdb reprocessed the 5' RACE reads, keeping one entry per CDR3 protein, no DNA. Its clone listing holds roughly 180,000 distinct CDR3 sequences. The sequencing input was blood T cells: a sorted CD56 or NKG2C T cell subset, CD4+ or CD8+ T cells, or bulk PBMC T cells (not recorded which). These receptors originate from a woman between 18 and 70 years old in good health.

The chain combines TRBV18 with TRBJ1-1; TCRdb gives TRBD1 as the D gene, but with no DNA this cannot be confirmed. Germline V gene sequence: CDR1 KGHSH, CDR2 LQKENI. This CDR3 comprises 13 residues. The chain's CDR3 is CASSPDQGGEAFF. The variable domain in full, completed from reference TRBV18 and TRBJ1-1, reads NAGVMQNPRHLVRRRGQEARLRCSPMKGHSHVYWYRQLPEEGLKFMVYLQKENIIDESGMPKERFSAEFPKEGPSILRIQQVVRGDSAAYFCASSPDQGGEAFFGQGTRLTVV.

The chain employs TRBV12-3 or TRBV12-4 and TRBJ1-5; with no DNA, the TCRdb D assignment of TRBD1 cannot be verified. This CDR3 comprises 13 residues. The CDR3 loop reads CASTTQGNQPQHF.

The CDR3: CASSTTPYGAVNTGELFF. The V and J genes are TRBV27 and TRBJ2-2; lacking DNA, the TRBD1 call made by TCRdb goes unchecked. The CDR3 runs 18 residues. CDR1 is MNHEY, CDR2 SMNVEV, per germline (reference sequence).

The CDR3 sequence: CASSSGTTYTDTQYF. This chain uses TRBV5-1 with TRBJ2-3; TCRdb proposes TRBD1, but this gene call is untestable without DNA. The CDR3 has 15 residues. Germline CDR1 reads SGHRS; CDR2 reads YFSETQ.

CDR3 residues: CSARVGGDLGTYEQYF. The chain uses TRBV20-1 and TRBJ2-7; TCRdb designates TRBD1, a call that cannot be tested without DNA. CDR1 is DFQATT and CDR2 is SNEGSKA in the germline V gene (reference sequence). The CDR3 runs to 16 residues.

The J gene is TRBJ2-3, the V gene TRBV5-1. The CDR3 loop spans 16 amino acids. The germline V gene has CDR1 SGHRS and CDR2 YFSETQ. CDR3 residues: CASSSSRLRGTDTQYF.

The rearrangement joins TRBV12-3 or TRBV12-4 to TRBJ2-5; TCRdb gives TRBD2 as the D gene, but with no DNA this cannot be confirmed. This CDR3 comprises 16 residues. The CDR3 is CASSLGSGDTQETQYF.

This CDR3 reads CASSYTGTGDSYEQYF. J is TRBJ2-7 and V is TRBV28; with no DNA, the TCRdb D assignment of TRBD1 cannot be verified. Germline assignment: CDR1 MDHEN and CDR2 SYDVKM. The CDR3 consists of 16 residues.